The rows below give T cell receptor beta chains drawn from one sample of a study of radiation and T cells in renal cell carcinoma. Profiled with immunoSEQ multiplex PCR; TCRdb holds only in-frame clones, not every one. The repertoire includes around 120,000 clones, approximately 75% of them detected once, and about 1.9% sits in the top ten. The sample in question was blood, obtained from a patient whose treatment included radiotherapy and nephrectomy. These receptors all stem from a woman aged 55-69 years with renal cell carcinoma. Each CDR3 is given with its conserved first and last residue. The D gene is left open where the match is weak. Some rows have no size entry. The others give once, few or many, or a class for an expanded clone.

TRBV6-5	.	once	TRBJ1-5	TGTGCCAGCAGTTACTCCCCCGATAGTCAGCCCCAGCATTTT	CASSYSPDSQPQHF
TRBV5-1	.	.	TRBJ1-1	TGCGCCAGCAGCCTAGGAGGGGATGCTTTCTTT	CASSLGGDAFF
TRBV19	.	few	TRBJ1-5	TGTGCCAGTAGTATAGTGAGTCAGCCCCAGCATTTT	CASSIVSQPQHF
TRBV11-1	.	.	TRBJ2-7	TGTGCCAGCAACGATGGTTACGAGCAGTACTTC	CASNDGYEQYF
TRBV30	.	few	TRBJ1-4	TGTGCCTGGAGTAGAAACCATGGGGGAGAAAAACTGTTTTTT	CAWSRNHGGEKLFF
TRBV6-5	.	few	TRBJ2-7	TGTGCCAGCAGTTACTCGGGCAGCCTCTACGAGCAGTACTTC	CASSYSGSLYEQYF
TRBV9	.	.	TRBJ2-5	TGTGCCAGCAGCGTAAGGGGCACTAAGGACTTC	CASSVRGTKDF
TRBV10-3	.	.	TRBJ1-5	TGTGCCATTTCCGGGACACCCGATCAGCCCCAGCATTTT	CAISGTPDQPQHF
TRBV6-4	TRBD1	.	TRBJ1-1	TGTGCCAGCAGTGACTCTCCCGGACAGGGCCCCCCTGAAGCTTTCTTT	CASSDSPGQGPPEAFF
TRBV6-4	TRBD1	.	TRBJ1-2	TGTGCCAGCCGGGACAGTAACTATGGCTACACCTTC	CASRDSNYGYTF
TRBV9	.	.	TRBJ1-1	TGTGCCAGCAGCGCCCCCAGGGGCACTGAAGCTTTCTTT	CASSAPRGTEAFF
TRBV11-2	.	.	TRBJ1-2	TGTGCCAGCAGCTTGGGCGTTCGGGAGGGCTACACCTTC	CASSLGVREGYTF
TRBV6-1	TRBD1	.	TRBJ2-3	TGTGCCAGCAAAGAGATGACAGGGGGCACAGATACGCAGTATTTT	CASKEMTGGTDTQYF
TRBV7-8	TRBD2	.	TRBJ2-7	TGTGCCAGCAGCTTTCGTCGGGGGGAAGGGAGCGAGCAGTACTTC	CASSFRRGEGSEQYF
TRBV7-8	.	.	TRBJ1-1	TGTGCCAGCAGCCGAACAGGGTACCCAATGAACACTGAAGCTTTCTTT	CASSRTGYPMNTEAFF
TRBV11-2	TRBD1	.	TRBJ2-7	TGTGCCAGCAGCACAATCGGGACAGGGTACGAGCAGTACTTC	CASSTIGTGYEQYF
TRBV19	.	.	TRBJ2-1	TGTGCCAGTAGTCCCGGACAGTACAATGAGCAGTTCTTC	CASSPGQYNEQFF
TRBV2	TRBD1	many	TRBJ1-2	TGTGCCAGCAGTGAAGGGACAGGGGGCGGAGGTCCTGGCTACACCTTC	CASSEGTGGGGPGYTF
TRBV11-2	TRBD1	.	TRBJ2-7	TGTGCCAGCAGCTTAGATTTCAGGGGGTTATTGTACTTC	CASSLDFRGLLYF
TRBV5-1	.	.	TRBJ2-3	TGCGCCAGCAGCCTCGGGACTAGCACAGATACGCAGTATTTT	CASSLGTSTDTQYF
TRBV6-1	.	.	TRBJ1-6	TGTGCCAGCAGTGAATATGGGCAGGCCGGTCGGATTTCACCCCTCCACTTT	CASSEYGQAGRISPLHF
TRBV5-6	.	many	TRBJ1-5	TGTGCCAGCAGCTTAAAAGGCAGGAATCAGCCCCAGCATTTT	CASSLKGRNQPQHF
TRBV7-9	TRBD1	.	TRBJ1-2	TGTGCCAGCAGCCCTCACAGGGGAGCTAACTATGGCTACACCTTC	CASSPHRGANYGYTF
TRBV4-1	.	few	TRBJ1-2	TGCGCCAGCAGCCAAGAAGGGGGGCCCTATGGCTACACCTTC	CASSQEGGPYGYTF
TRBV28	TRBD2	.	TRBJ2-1	TGTGCCAGCCGTCCTAGCGGGACGAATGAGCAGTTCTTC	CASRPSGTNEQFF
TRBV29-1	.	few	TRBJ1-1	TGCAGCCCCAACAAGGGGGTAGGCACTGAAGCTTTCTTT	CSPNKGVGTEAFF
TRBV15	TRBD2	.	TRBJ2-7	TGTGCCACCAGCCCACCCCGCGGGAGGGCCGGCGAGCAGTACTTC	CATSPPRGRAGEQYF
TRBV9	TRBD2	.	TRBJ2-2	TGTGCCAGCAGCGCGCAAACGACTAGCCAAACCGGGGAGCTGTTTTTT	CASSAQTTSQTGELFF
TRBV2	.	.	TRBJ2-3	TGTGCCAGCAGCAAGGGGGACCCTAGCACAGATACGCAGTATTTT	CASSKGDPSTDTQYF
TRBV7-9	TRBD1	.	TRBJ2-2	TGTGCCAGCAGCGAAGGACAGGGCGCCGGGGAGCTGTTTTTT	CASSEGQGAGELFF
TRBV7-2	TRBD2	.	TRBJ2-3	TGTGCCAGCAGCCAGACTAGCGGCAGCGGGCGGACGCAGTATTTT	CASSQTSGSGRTQYF
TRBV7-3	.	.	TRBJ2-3	TGTGCCAGCAGCTCGTCCTCAGATACGCAGTATTTT	CASSSSSDTQYF
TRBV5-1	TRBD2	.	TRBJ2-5	TGCGCCAGCAGCTGGACTAGCGGGAGTAGGGAGACCCAGTACTTC	CASSWTSGSRETQYF
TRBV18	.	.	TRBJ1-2	TGTGCCAGCTCACCCGAATCGGACTATGGCTACACCTTC	CASSPESDYGYTF
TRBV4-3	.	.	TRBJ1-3	TGCGCCAGCAGCCAAGCCCTTGGGGTGATAAGAAACACCATATATTTT	CASSQALGVIRNTIYF
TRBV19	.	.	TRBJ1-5	TGTGCCAGTAGTATAGATCGGGGGGACTCCAATCAGCCCCAGCATTTT	CASSIDRGDSNQPQHF
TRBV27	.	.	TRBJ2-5	TGTGCCAGCAGTTTATCGGACGGACCCGTGACCCAGTACTTC	CASSLSDGPVTQYF